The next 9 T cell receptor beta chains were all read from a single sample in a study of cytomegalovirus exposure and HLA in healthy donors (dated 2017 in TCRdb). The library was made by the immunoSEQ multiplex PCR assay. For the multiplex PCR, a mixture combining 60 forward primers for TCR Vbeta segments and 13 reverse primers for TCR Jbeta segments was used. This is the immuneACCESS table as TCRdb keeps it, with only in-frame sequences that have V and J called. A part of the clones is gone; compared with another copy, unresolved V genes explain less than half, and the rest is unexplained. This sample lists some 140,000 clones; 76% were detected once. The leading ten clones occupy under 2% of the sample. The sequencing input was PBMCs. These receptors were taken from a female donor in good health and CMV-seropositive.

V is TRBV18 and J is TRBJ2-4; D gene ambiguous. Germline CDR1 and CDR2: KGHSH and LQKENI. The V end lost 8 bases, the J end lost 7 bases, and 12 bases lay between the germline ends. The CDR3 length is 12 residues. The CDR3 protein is CASASDWNIQYF. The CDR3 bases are TGTGCCAGCGCTTCCGACTGGAACATTCAGTACTTC.

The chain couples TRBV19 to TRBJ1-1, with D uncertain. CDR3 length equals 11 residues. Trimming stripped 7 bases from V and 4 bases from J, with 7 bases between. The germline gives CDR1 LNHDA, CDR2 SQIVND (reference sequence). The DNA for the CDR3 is TGTGCCAGTAACACCTTCACTGAAGCTTTCTTT. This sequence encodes CASNTFTEAFF.

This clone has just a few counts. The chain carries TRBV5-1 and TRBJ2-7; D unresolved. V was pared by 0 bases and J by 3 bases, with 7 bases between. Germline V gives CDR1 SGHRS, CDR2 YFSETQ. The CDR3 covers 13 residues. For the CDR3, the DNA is TGCGCCAGCAGCTTGGTGGCAGACTACGAGCAGTACTTC. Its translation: CASSLVADYEQYF.

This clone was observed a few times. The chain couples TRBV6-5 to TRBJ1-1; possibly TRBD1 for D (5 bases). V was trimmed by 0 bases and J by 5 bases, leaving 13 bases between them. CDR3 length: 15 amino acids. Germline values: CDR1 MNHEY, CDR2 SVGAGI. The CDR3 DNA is TGTGCCAGCAGTTACTCGCCCGGGGGTCGGACTGAAGCTTTCTTT. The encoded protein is CASSYSPGGRTEAFF.

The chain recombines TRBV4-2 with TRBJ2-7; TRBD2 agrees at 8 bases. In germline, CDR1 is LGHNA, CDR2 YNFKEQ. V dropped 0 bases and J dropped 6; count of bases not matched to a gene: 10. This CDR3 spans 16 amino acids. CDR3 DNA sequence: TGTGCCAGCAGCCAAGATCCCGGGGGACTAGTTGGCGAGCAGTACTTC. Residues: CASSQDPGGLVGEQYF.

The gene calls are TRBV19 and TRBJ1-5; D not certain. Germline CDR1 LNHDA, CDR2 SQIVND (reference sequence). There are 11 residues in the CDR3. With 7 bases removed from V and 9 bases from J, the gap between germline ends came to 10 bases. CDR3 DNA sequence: TGTGCCAGTACCGAGGATGGGCCCCAGCATTTT. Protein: CASTEDGPQHF.

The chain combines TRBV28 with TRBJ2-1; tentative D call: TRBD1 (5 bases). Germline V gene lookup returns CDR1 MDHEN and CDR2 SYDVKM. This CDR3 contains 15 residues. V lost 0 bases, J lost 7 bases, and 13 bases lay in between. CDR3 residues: CASSLWRTGPNEQFF. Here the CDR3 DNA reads TGTGCCAGCAGTTTATGGCGCACAGGACCGAATGAGCAGTTCTTC.

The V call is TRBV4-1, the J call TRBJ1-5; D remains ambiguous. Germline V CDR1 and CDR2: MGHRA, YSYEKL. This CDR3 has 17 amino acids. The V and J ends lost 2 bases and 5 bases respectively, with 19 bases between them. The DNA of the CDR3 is TGCGCCAGCAGCCAACAAATGGCGGCAGACCTCCATCAGCCCCAGCATTTT. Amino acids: CASSQQMAADLHQPQHF.

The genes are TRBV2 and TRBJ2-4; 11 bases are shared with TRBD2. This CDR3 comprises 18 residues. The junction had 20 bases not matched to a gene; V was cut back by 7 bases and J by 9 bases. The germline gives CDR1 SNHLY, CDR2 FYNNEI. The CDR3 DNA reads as TGTGCCAGCACCACCTCGAGACTAGCGGGGATCCCCCTAGGCATTCAGTACTTC. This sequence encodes CASTTSRLAGIPLGIQYF.